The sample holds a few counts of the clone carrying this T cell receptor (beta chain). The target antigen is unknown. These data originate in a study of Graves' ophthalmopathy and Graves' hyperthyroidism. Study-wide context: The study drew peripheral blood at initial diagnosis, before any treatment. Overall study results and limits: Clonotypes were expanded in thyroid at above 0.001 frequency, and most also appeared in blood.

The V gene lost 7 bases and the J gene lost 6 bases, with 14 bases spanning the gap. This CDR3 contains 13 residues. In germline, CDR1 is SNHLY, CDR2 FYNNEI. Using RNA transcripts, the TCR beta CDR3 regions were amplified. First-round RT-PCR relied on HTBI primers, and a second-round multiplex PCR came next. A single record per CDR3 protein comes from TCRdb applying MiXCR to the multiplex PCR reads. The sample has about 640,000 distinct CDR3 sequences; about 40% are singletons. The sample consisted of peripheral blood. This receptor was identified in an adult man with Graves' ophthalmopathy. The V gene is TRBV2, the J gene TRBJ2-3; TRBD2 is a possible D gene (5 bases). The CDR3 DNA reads TGTGCCAGCAACCGGCGGGCCCCGGATACGCAGTATTTT. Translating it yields CASNRRAPDTQYF.